The entry below gives a single T cell receptor (beta chain) sequence along with its context. The sample is drawn from a study of control samples from healthy donors and cancer patients. The data were produced by immunoSEQ multiplex PCR, yet TCRdb's version contains in-frame clones alone and is incomplete. Here the sample spans about 120,000 clones, over 90% being singletons. This TCR derives from a man between 25 and 39 years old in good health. The sequenced sample was blood.

The CDR3 nucleotides read TGTGCCACCAGTGATTCGATGACTAGCGGGGGCTACAATGAGCAGTTCTTC. Translation: CATSDSMTSGGYNEQFF. The J gene is TRBJ2-1, the V gene TRBV24-1; 12 bases match TRBD2. From germline, CDR1 is KGHDR and CDR2 SFDVKD. J was trimmed by 3 bases and V by 2 bases; bases with no gene match: 4. This CDR3 spans 17 amino acids.